This record concerns one TCR beta chain sequence. Antigen: not known. This entry is derived from a study of T cells in Graves' hyperthyroidism and ophthalmopathy. Regarding the study as a whole: It was a median about 6.5 months before onset that the model predicted ophthalmopathy. Blood also held most thyroid clonotypes expanded beyond 0.001. From stable hyperthyroidism, ophthalmopathy was set apart by a 13 V-J model.

No ophthalmopathy progression within 18 months constituted stable Graves' hyperthyroidism. RNA transcripts gave rise to amplified TCR beta CDR3 regions. HTBI primers were employed in a first-round RT-PCR of the TCR CDR3. TCRdb processed the multiplex PCR reads anew with MiXCR; each CDR3 protein has one entry. The sample records approximately 320,000 distinct CDR3 sequences, roughly 15% being singletons. The ends were cut back, 3 bases at V and 3 bases at J, with 13 bases in the middle. There are 15 residues in the CDR3. Germline CDR1 is SGDLS and CDR2 is YYNGEE. This TCR derives from a man aged 30 to 45 with Graves' hyperthyroidism. The material sequenced was blood. The chain has TRBV9 and TRBJ1-5, with D possibly being TRBD1 (5 bases). Here the CDR3 reads CASSGPGTDNQPQHF. The CDR3 DNA reads TGTGCCAGCAGCGGTCCCGGGACTGACAATCAGCCCCAGCATTTT.